The 27 T cell receptor beta chains below were found in one sample sequenced in a study of blood T cell repertoires in COVID-19. This table comes from immunoSEQ multiplex PCR, and its TCRdb copy is limited to in-frame clones, with some not included. The data show some 70,000 clones, approximately 89% seen once. The sequenced sample consisted of peripheral blood. These receptors were collected from a woman in her sixties or seventies with acute or convalescent COVID-19.

This clone was counted only a few times. The chain has TRBV6-1 and TRBJ1-2; 8 bases map to TRBD1. Germline-derived CDR1 and CDR2 are MNHNS and SASEGT. The CDR3 is 17 residues long. J was trimmed by 7 bases and V by 2 bases; bases with no gene match: 15. Written as DNA, the CDR3 is TGTGCCAGCAGTGAACCTTTTGCGGGGCAGGGGGCTGGTGGCTACACCTTC. Protein product: CASSEPFAGQGAGGYTF.

This clone was counted a single time. The V gene is TRBV7-2, the J gene TRBJ2-1; 7 positions match TRBD1. J gave up 5 bases and V 7 bases, and 8 bases lay outside the gene matches. Per the germline V gene, CDR1 is SGHTA and CDR2 is FQGNSA. This CDR3 has 14 amino acids. CDR3 residues: CASIRTGFDNEQFF. CDR3 DNA sequence: TGTGCCAGCATCCGGACAGGATTCGACAATGAGCAGTTCTTC.

The rearrangement joins TRBV7-2 to TRBJ2-1; TRBD2 aligns across 7 bases. V was clipped by 5 bases and J by 6 bases; unmatched bases: 10. This CDR3 spans 15 amino acids. Germline V gene lookup returns CDR1 SGHTA and CDR2 FQGNSA. Written as DNA, the CDR3 is TGTGCCAGCAGCCTCGGACTAGGAGGACCCAATGAGCAGTTCTTC. This encodes CASSLGLGGPNEQFF.

The chain uses TRBV7-9 and TRBJ1-5; the D is unclear. In germline, CDR1 is SEHNR, CDR2 FQNEAQ (reference sequence). This CDR3 has 15 amino acids. Trimming left V 1 base short and J 5 bases short, with 12 bases between. CDR3 coding DNA: TGTGCCAGCAGCTTAGGAATGGGGAGTGATCAGCCCCAGCATTTT. Protein product: CASSLGMGSDQPQHF. Full variable domain (missing parts from reference TRBV7-9 and TRBJ1-5): DTGVSQNPRHKITKRGQNVTFRCDPISEHNRLYWYRQTLGQGPEFLTYFQNEAQLEKSRLLSDRFSAERPKGSFSTLEIQRTEQGDSAMYLCASSLGMGSDQPQHFGDGTRLSIL.

The chain joins TRBV11-2 to TRBJ1-6, with 9 bases fitting TRBD1. V was pared by 6 bases and J by 7 bases, with 10 bases of the junction left unmatched. The CDR3 has 16 amino acids. The V gene's germline CDR1 is SGHAT and CDR2 FQNNGV. CDR3: CASSFEQGAGNSPLHF. DNA of the CDR3: TGTGCCAGCAGTTTCGAACAGGGGGCAGGAAATTCACCCCTCCACTTT.

The chain employs TRBV3-1 (or the pseudogene TRBV3-2) and TRBJ2-1; D remains ambiguous. Germline CDR1 reads LGHDT; CDR2 reads YNNKEL (reference sequence). Trimming took 3 bases from V and 2 from J, leaving 11 bases between them. The CDR3 has 15 residues. CDR3 in DNA: TGTGCCAGCAGCCAGGGCGTGATTCCCTACAATGAGCAGTTCTTC. Translating it yields CASSQGVIPYNEQFF.

This chain links TRBV6-5 with TRBJ1-1; D is possibly TRBD1 (5 bases). Looked up from germline, CDR1 is MNHEY and CDR2 is SVGAGI. CDR3 length: 13 amino acids. V lost 6 bases and J 10 bases, leaving 18 bases between the germline ends. In nucleotides, the CDR3 is TGTGCCAGCAGCCCCCCGGGGGGAGGTGGAGCTTTCTTT. Translated: CASSPPGGGGAFF.

V and J are TRBV9 and TRBJ1-2; weak D call: TRBD1 (5 bases). Trimming left V 3 bases short and J 0 bases short, with 6 bases between. There are 13 residues in the CDR3. Germline V CDR1 and CDR2: SGDLS, YYNGEE. The CDR3 coding sequence is TGTGCCAGCAGCGAGACAGCTAACTATGGCTACACCTTC. Residues: CASSETANYGYTF.

The CDR3: CASSWVGRGITGELFF. CDR3 coding DNA: TGTGCCAGCAGTTGGGTAGGGCGGGGAATCACCGGGGAGCTGTTTTTT. This chain joins TRBV28 and TRBJ2-2, with D perhaps TRBD2 (6 bases). Germline CDR1 MDHEN, CDR2 SYDVKM. The CDR3 runs to 16 residues. Deletions cut 4 bases from V and 4 bases from J, with 16 bases between.

This chain joins TRBV3-1 (or the pseudogene TRBV3-2) and TRBJ1-1, with 10 bases lining up with TRBD1. CDR1 LGHDT and CDR2 YNNKEL come from the germline V gene (reference sequence). CDR3 length: 15 residues. V lost 5 bases, J lost 4 bases, and 7 bases stayed unmatched. The CDR3: CASSSWTGGATEAFF. CDR3 in DNA: TGTGCCAGCAGCTCCTGGACAGGGGGTGCCACTGAAGCTTTCTTT.

This clone was detected once. The chain employs TRBV7-3 and TRBJ2-2, with TRBD1 matching 7 bases. This CDR3 contains 17 residues. V trimming: 5 bases; J trimming: 4 bases; junction bases outside the gene matches: 13. Per germline, CDR1 SGHTA and CDR2 FQGTGA. The CDR3 DNA reads as TGTGCCAGCAGCCCCTCGCGCGACAGGGCTACCACCGGGGAGCTGTTTTTT. Amino acids: CASSPSRDRATTGELFF.

This chain joins TRBV30 and TRBJ2-7, with D possibly TRBD1 on 5 matching bases. Trimming removed 0 bases from V and 1 base from J, with 16 bases in between. The CDR3 has 16 residues. CDR1 is GTSNPN, CDR2 SVGIG, per germline (reference sequence). In nucleotides, the CDR3 is TGTGCCTGGAGTGTAAGTAGGACAACCGGGTCCTACGAGCAGTACTTC. Amino acid sequence: CAWSVSRTTGSYEQYF.

This rearrangement joins TRBV14 to TRBJ2-1; 7 bases align to TRBD1. CDR3 length equals 16 residues. Trimming took 0 bases from V and 8 from J; bases not matched to a gene: 10. From germline, CDR1 is SGHDN and CDR2 FVKESK. The DNA for the CDR3 is TGTGCCAGCAGCCAAGAGGTAAAGGGGGCGGTTGATGAGCAGTTCTTC. Translating gives CASSQEVKGAVDEQFF. Full variable domain (rest looked up from reference TRBV14 and TRBJ2-1): EAGVTQFPSHSVIEKGQTVTLRCDPISGHDNLYWYRRVMGKEIKFLLHFVKESKQDESGMPNNRFLAERTGGTYSTLKVQPAELEDSGVYFCASSQEVKGAVDEQFFGPGTRLTVL.

This rearrangement joins TRBV14 to TRBJ1-6, with D hard to call. The germline V gene encodes CDR1 SGHDN and CDR2 FVKESK. Trimming removed 1 base from V and 10 bases from J, with 14 bases in between. The CDR3 length is 15 residues. CDR3 in DNA: TGTGCCAGCAGCCAAGGGGCGAGTTTCGTCTCACCCCTCCACTTT. Protein: CASSQGASFVSPLHF.

J is TRBJ2-1 and V is TRBV19; 8 bases line up with TRBD2. CDR1 and CDR2 (germline): LNHDA, SQIVND (reference sequence). The CDR3 is made up of 16 amino acids. Trimming took 3 bases from V and 7 from J; bases not matched to a gene: 11. CDR3 loop: CASSMPSSGSINEQFF. Written as DNA, the CDR3 is TGTGCCAGTAGTATGCCCTCAAGCGGGAGTATAAATGAGCAGTTCTTC.

This chain connects TRBV2 to TRBJ1-5, with 8 bases that match TRBD1. V shed 4 bases and J 4 bases; nucleotides not matched to a gene: 9. The CDR3 consists of 16 residues. Germline V gene data show CDR1 as SNHLY and CDR2 as FYNNEI. The DNA of the CDR3 is TGTGCCAGCAGTGGACAAGACAGGGGAGCGAATCAGCCCCAGCATTTT. Amino acids: CASSGQDRGANQPQHF. Variable domain in full (rest from reference TRBV2 and TRBJ1-5): EPEVTQTPSHQVTQMGQEVILRCVPISNHLYFYWYRQILGQKVEFLVSFYNNEISEKSEIFDDQFSVERPDGSNFTLKIRSTKLEDSAMYFCASSGQDRGANQPQHFGDGTRLSIL.

In this sample, this clone turned up a few times. The rearrangement links TRBV19 to TRBJ2-7, with 7 bases fitting TRBD2. V trimming: 4 bases; J trimming: 2 bases; junction bases outside the gene matches: 2. Germline V gene data show CDR1 as LNHDA and CDR2 as SQIVND (reference sequence). There are 13 residues in the CDR3. CDR3 in amino acids: CASSSGRAYEQYF. The CDR3 nucleotides read TGTGCCAGTAGTAGCGGGAGAGCCTACGAGCAGTACTTC.

This chain connects TRBV6-2 or TRBV6-3 to TRBJ2-1; 8 bases line up with TRBD1. V lost 4 bases and J lost 7; bases outside the gene matches: 12. The CDR3 runs 16 residues. Germline V gene sequence: CDR1 MNHEY, CDR2 SVGEGT. CDR3 DNA sequence: TGTGCCAGCAGTTCCCCTCGGACAGGGAAGGAAAATGAGCAGTTCTTC. It is translated as CASSSPRTGKENEQFF.

The chain couples TRBV28 to TRBJ1-1; TRBD1 agrees at 8 bases. This CDR3 is built from 15 residues. Per the germline V gene, CDR1 is MDHEN and CDR2 is SYDVKM. V shed 4 bases, J shed 3 bases, and the junction held 7 bases outside the gene matches. As DNA, the CDR3 is TGTGCCAGCAGTTCTCCCAGGGGGCAGGACACTGAAGCTTTCTTT. Translated, it gives CASSSPRGQDTEAFF. Based on the CDR3 plus reference TRBV28 and TRBJ1-1, the full variable domain is DVKVTQSSRYLVKRTGEKVFLECVQDMDHENMFWYRQDPGLGLRLIYFSYDVKMKEKGDIPEGYSVSREKKERFSLILESASTNQTSMYLCASSSPRGQDTEAFFGQGTRLTVV.

The CDR3 protein is CASSPKNTGELFF. CDR3 in DNA: TGTGCCAGCAGCCCCAAGAACACCGGGGAGCTGTTTTTT. The V and J genes are TRBV7-6 and TRBJ2-2; D is unclear. Germline values: CDR1 SGHVS, CDR2 FNYEAQ. This CDR3 comprises 13 residues. Trimming stripped 5 bases from V and 1 base from J, with 5 bases between. The variable domain in full, completed from reference TRBV7-6 and TRBJ2-2, reads GAGVSQSPRYKVTKRGQDVALRCDPISGHVSLYWYRQALGQGPEFLTYFNYEAQQDKSGLPNDRFSAERPEGSISTLTIQRTEQRDSAMYRCASSPKNTGELFFGEGSRLTVL.

This sequence joins TRBV10-3 and TRBJ2-3, with a weak D call TRBD2 (6 bases). The CDR3 length is 15 residues. Germline lookup yields CDR1 ENHRY and CDR2 SYGVKD. V was clipped by 3 bases and J by 6 bases, with 16 bases between them. CDR3 amino acids: CAISDRDSQGDTQYF. As DNA, the CDR3 is TGTGCCATCAGTGATCGGGACTCCCAAGGGGATACGCAGTATTTT.

The CDR3 DNA sequence: TGTGCCAGCAGCCATGACAGTTCTAATCAGCCCCAGCATTTT. This gives the protein CASSHDSSNQPQHF. V gene TRBV27 combines with J gene TRBJ1-5; TRBD1 is a possible D gene (5 bases). V was clipped by 6 bases and J by 4 bases, with 13 bases between them. The CDR3 loop spans 14 amino acids. Germline CDR1 and CDR2: MNHEY and SMNVEV (reference sequence).

V usage is TRBV7-6 and J usage is TRBJ1-2; maybe TRBD1 (5 bases). CDR1 SGHVS and CDR2 FNYEAQ come from the germline V gene. The CDR3 is made up of 12 amino acids. Trimming took 11 bases from V and 7 from J, leaving 17 bases between them. The CDR3 DNA follows: TGTGCCGCCAGGCGGGGGTTTCGTGGCTACACCTTC. It codes for CAARRGFRGYTF. Using reference TRBV7-6 and TRBJ1-2 for the parts outside the CDR3, the full variable domain is GAGVSQSPRYKVTKRGQDVALRCDPISGHVSLYWYRQALGQGPEFLTYFNYEAQQDKSGLPNDRFSAERPEGSISTLTIQRTEQRDSAMYRCAARRGFRGYTFGSGTRLTVV.

J is TRBJ1-1 and V is TRBV7-2; perhaps TRBD1 as D (6 bases). V was pared by 3 bases and J by 4 bases, with 12 bases between. This CDR3 region has 14 residues. Germline V gene lookup returns CDR1 SGHTA and CDR2 FQGNSA. DNA of the CDR3: TGTGCCAGCAGCTTGGTTGGGACACCCACTGAAGCTTTCTTT. The encoded protein is CASSLVGTPTEAFF.

V and J are TRBV28 and TRBJ1-5, with TRBD1 identical over 9 bases. Germline CDR1 reads MDHEN; CDR2 reads SYDVKM. This CDR3 spans 17 amino acids. Trimming removed 6 bases from V and 0 bases from J; junction bases left unmatched: 9. In DNA form, the CDR3 reads TGTGCCAGCAGCCCTGGGACAGGGAAATATAGCAATCAGCCCCAGCATTTT. Amino acid sequence: CASSPGTGKYSNQPQHF.

This CDR3 is CASSFAGQDYGYTF. The CDR3 bases are TGTGCCAGCAGTTTTGCGGGACAGGACTATGGCTACACCTTC. The V and J genes are TRBV27 and TRBJ1-2; TRBD1 matches 8 bases. Germline V gene lookup returns CDR1 MNHEY and CDR2 SMNVEV (reference sequence). Trimming cost V 3 bases and J 3 bases; bases outside gene matches: 3. The CDR3 extends over 14 amino acids.

The chain employs TRBV7-9 and TRBJ1-4, with TRBD1 identical over 10 bases. The CDR3 totals 15 residues. V was pared by 5 bases and J by 5 bases, with 5 bases of the junction left unmatched. CDR1 SEHNR and CDR2 FQNEAQ come from the germline V gene (reference sequence). The CDR3: CASSLTGQGNEKLFF. DNA for the CDR3: TGTGCCAGCAGCCTAACGGGACAGGGGAATGAAAAACTGTTTTTT.